This TCR beta chain comes out of a study of regulatory T cells in long-lasting Graves disease. Study-level findings and limits: Persistent disease exhibited a predilection for TRBV28, TRBJ1-2 and TRBJ2-5.

Time point indicated: newly diagnosed GD, antithyroid drugs for less than 3 months. Scientists built the TCR library using RNA that was extracted from PBMCs. This clonotype appeared a few times. No antigen is known for it. The CDR3 has 14 amino acids. Germline trimming cut 0 bases from V and 11 bases from J; bases unmatched to any gene: 7. CDR1 is SNHLY, CDR2 FYNNEI, per germline. The authors built TCR beta libraries using iRepertoire HTBI primers and Arm-PCR of CDR3 regions. TCRdb recomputed calls from the multiplex PCR reads with MiXCR, one row per CDR3 protein. This sample has about 400,000 distinct CDR3 sequences, with around 15% found just once.

The sample consisted of peripheral blood mononuclear cells (PBMCs), taken at new diagnosis, from a patient treated with antithyroid drugs. The TCR was taken from a female donor with Graves disease. The V gene is TRBV2, the J gene TRBJ1-5; 7 nucleotides agree with TRBD1. The CDR3 coding sequence is TGTGCCAGCAGTGAAGCGCCCGGGACAGAGGCCCAGCATTTT. It specifies CASSEAPGTEAQHF.